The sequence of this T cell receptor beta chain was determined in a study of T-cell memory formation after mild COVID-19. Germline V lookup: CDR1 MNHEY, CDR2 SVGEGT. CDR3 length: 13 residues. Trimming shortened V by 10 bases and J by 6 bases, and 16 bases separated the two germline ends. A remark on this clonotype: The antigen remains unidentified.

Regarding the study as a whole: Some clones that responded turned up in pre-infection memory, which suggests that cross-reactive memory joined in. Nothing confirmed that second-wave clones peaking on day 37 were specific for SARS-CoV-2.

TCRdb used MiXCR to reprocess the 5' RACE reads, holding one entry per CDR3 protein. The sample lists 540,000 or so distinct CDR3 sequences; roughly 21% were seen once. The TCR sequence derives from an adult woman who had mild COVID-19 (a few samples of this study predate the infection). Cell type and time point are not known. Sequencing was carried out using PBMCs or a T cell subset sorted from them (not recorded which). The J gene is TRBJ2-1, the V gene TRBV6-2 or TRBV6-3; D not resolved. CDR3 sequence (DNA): TGTGCCACCCTGGAGCTCGGACCCAATGAGCAGTTCTTC. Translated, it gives CATLELGPNEQFF.